This T cell receptor beta chain was identified during a study of technical replicates of blood from several donors. Profiling relied on immunoSEQ multiplex PCR, and the TCRdb table lists in-frame clones only, not all of them. The table has tens of thousands of clones, 90% to 95% seen once; the top ten hold around 0.24%. The source of this sequence is a human donor in good health. The specimen was T cells isolated from PBMCs.

Written as DNA, the CDR3 is TGTGCCAGCAGCTTAAGGGCGGGTAGCACAGATACGCAGTATTTT. The encoded protein is CASSLRAGSTDTQYF. This rearrangement joins TRBV7-3 to TRBJ2-3; maybe TRBD2 (5 bases). Germline V gene lookup returns CDR1 SGHTA and CDR2 FQGTGA. Trimming took 1 base from V and 0 from J, leaving 8 bases between them. The CDR3 length is 15 residues.